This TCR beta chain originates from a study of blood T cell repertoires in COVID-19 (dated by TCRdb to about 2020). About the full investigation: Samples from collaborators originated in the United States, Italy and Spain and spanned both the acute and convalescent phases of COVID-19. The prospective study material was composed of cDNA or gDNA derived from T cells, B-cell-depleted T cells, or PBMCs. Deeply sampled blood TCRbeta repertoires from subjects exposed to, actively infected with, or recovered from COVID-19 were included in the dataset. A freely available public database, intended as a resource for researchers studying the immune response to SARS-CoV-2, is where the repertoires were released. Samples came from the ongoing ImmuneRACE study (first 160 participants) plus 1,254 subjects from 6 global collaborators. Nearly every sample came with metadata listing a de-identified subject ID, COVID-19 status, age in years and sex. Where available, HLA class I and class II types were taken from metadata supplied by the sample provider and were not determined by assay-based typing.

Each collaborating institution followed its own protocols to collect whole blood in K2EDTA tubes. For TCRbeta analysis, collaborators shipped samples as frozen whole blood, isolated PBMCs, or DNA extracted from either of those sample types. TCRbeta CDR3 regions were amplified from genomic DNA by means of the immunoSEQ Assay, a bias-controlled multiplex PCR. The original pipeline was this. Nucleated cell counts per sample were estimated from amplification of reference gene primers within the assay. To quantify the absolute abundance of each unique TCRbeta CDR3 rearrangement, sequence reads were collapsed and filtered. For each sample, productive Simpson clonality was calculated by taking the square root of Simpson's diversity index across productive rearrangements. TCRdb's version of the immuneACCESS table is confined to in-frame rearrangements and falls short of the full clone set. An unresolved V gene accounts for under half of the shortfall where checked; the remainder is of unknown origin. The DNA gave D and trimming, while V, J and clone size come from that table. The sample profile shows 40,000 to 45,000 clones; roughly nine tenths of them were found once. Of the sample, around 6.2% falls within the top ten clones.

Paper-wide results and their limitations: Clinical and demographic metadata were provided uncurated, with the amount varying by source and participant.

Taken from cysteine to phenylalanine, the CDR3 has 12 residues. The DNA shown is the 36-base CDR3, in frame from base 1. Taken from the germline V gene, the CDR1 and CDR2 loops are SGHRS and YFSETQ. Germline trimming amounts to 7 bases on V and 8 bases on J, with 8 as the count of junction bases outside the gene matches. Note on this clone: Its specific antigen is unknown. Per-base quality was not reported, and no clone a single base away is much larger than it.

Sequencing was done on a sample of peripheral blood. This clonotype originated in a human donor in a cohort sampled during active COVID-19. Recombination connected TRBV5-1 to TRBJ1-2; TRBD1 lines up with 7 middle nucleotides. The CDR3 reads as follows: CASADPGQGYTF. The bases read TGCGCCAGCGCCGACCCGGGACAGGGCTACACCTTC.